This T cell receptor beta chain appears in the sequencing data of a study of blood T cell repertoires in COVID-19. Background on the study: Samples of COVID-19 (acute and convalescent) were obtained from the United States, Italy and Spain. T cells, B-cell-depleted T cells, or PBMCs supplied cDNA or gDNA.

In its sample, this clone was seen once. V gave up 0 bases and J gave up 6 bases, with 14 bases separating them. The V gene's germline CDR1 is GTSNPN and CDR2 SVGIG (reference sequence). CDR3 size: 15 residues. Original processing notes: Amplification of reference gene primers provided the estimated nucleated cell counts. Assay: immunoSEQ multiplex PCR; the TCRdb copy retains only in-frame clones and omits some. The V and J calls and the clone size are those of that table, but D and trimming were determined from the DNA. This table holds 200,000 to 300,000 clones, over 80% found once. This receptor was taken from a middle-aged woman who had recovered from COVID-19. Sequencing was carried out using peripheral blood. This chain uses TRBV30 with TRBJ1-4; D is unresolved. CDR3 region: CAWSVMGQMYEKLFF. CDR3 in DNA: TGTGCCTGGAGTGTAATGGGCCAGATGTATGAAAAACTGTTTTTT.